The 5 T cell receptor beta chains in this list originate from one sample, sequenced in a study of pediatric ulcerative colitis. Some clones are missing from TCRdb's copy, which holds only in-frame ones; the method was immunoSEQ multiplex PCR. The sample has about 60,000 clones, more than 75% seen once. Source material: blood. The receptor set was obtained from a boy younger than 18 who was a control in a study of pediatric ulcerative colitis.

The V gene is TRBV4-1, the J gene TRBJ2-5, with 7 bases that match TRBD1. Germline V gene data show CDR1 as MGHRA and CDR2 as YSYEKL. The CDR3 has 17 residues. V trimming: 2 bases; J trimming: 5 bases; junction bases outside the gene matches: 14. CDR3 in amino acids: CASSQRGTDPGLETQYF. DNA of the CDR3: TGCGCCAGCAGCCAAAGAGGGACAGACCCGGGCCTGGAGACCCAGTACTTC.

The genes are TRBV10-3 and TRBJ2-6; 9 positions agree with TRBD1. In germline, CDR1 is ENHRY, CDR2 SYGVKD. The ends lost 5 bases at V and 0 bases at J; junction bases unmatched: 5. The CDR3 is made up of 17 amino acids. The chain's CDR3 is CAISPGQGISGANVLTF. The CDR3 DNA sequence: TGTGCCATCAGTCCGGGACAGGGCATCTCTGGGGCCAACGTCCTGACTTTC.

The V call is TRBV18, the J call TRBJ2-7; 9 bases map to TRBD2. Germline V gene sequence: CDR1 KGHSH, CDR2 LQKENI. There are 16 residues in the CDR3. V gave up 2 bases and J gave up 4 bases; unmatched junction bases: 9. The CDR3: CASSPAGGPVRYEQYF. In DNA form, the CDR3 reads TGTGCCAGCTCACCAGCGGGAGGGCCGGTCAGGTACGAGCAGTACTTC.

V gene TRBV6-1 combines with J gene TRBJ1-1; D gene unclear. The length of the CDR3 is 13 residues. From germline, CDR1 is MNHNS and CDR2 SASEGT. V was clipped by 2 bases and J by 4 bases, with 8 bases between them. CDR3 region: CASSESGRTEAFF. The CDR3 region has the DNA TGTGCCAGCAGTGAATCCGGGCGCACTGAAGCTTTCTTT.

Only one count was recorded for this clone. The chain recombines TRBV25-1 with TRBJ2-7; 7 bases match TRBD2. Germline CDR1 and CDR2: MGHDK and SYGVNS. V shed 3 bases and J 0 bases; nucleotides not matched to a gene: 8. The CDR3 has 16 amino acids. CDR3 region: CASSDPSGNLSYEQYF. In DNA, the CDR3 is TGTGCCAGCAGTGATCCTAGCGGTAACCTCTCCTACGAGCAGTACTTC.